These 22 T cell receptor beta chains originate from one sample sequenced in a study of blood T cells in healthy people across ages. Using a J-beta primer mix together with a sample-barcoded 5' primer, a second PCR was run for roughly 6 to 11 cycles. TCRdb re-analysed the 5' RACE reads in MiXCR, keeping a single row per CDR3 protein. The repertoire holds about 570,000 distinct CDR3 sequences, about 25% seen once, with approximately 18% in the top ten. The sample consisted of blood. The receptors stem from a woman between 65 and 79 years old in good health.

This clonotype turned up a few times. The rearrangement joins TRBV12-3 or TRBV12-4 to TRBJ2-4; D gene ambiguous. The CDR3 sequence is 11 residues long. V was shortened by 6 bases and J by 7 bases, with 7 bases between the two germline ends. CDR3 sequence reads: CASRGLNIQYF. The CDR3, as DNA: TGTGCCAGCAGAGGTCTCAACATTCAGTACTTC.

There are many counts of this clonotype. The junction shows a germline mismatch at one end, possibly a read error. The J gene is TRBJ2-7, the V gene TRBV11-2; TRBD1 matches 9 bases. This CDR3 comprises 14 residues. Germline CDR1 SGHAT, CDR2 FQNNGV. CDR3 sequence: CASSLGTGIYEQYF. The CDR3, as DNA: TGCGCCAGCAGCCTGGGGACAGGGATCTACGAGCAGTACTTC.

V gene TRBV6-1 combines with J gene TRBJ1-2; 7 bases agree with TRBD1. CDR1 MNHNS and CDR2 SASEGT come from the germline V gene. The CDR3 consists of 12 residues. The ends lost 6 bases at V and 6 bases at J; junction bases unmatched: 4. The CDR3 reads CASRVDRDGYTF. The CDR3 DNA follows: TGTGCCAGCAGGGTCGACAGGGATGGCTACACCTTC.

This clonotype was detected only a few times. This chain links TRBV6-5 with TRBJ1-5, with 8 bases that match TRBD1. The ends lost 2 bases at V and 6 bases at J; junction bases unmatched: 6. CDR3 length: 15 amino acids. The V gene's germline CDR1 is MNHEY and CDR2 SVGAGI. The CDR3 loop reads CASSYHRGFGQPQHF. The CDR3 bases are TGTGCCAGCAGTTACCACAGGGGGTTTGGTCAGCCCCAGCATTTT.

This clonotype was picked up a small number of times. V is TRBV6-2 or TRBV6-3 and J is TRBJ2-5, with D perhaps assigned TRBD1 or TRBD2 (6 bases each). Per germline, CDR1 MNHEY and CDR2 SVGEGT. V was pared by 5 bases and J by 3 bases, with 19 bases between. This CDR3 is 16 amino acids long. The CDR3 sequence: CASSEDSGGAKETQYF. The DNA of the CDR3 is TGTGCCAGCAGTGAGGACAGCGGAGGGGCCAAAGAGACCCAGTACTTC.

The chain's CDR3 is CASSPGQGKGSYGYTF. The CDR3 region has the DNA TGCGCCAGCAGCCCGGGACAGGGGAAGGGCTCCTATGGCTACACCTTC. The V and J genes are TRBV5-1 and TRBJ1-2; TRBD1 aligns across 10 bases. J was trimmed by 4 bases and V by 4 bases; bases with no gene match: 10. CDR1 and CDR2 from the germline V gene are SGHRS and YFSETQ. The CDR3 has 16 amino acids.

CDR3 loop: CSAKNSFFLAKNIQYF. The CDR3 nucleotides read TGCAGTGCTAAAAACAGCTTCTTCCTAGCCAAAAACATTCAGTACTTC. V usage is TRBV20-1 and J usage is TRBJ2-4; no clear D gene. The germline gives CDR1 DFQATT, CDR2 SNEGSKA (reference sequence). This CDR3 is 16 amino acids long. Trimming left V 4 bases short and J 0 bases short, with 16 bases between.

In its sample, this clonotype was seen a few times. The CDR3 loop is CASSLRSSSYEQYF. CDR3 coding DNA: TGTGCCAGCTCCCTTAGAAGCTCCTCCTACGAGCAGTACTTC. The rearrangement joins TRBV7-8 to TRBJ2-7, with unresolved D. The CDR3 consists of 14 residues. V was trimmed by 8 bases and J by 0 bases, leaving 14 bases between them. The germline CDR1 and CDR2 sequences are SGHVS and FQNEAQ.

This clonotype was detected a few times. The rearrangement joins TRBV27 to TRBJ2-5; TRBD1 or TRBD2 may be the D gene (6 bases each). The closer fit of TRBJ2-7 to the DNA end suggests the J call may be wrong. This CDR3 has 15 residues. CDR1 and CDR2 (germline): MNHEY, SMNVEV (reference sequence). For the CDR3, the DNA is TGTGCCAGCAGCCCAAGTAGGGGGGTAGTAAGCGAGCAGTACTTC. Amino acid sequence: CASSPSRGVVSEQYF.

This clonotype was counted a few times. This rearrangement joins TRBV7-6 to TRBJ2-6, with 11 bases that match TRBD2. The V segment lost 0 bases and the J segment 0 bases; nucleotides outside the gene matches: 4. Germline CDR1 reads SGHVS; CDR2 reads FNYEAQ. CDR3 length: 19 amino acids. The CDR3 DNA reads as TGTGCCAGCAGCTTAGCACAGACTAGCGGGGTCTCTGGGGCCAACGTCCTGACTTTC. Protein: CASSLAQTSGVSGANVLTF. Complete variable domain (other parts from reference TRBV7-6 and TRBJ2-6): GAGVSQSPRYKVTKRGQDVALRCDPISGHVSLYWYRQALGQGPEFLTYFNYEAQQDKSGLPNDRFSAERPEGSISTLTIQRTEQRDSAMYRCASSLAQTSGVSGANVLTFGAGSRLTVL.

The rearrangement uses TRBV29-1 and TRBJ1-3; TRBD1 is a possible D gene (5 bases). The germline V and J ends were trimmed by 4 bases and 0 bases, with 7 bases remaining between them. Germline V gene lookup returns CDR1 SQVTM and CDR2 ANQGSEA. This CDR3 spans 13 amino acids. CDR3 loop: CSVGQSSGNTIYF. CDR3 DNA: TGCAGCGTTGGACAGAGCTCTGGAAACACCATATATTTT. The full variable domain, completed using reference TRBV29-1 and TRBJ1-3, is SAVISQKPSRDICQRGTSLTIQCQVDSQVTMMFWYRQQPGQSLTLIATANQGSEATYESGFVIDKFPISRPNLTFSTLTVSNMSPEDSSIYLCSVGQSSGNTIYFGEGSWLTVV.

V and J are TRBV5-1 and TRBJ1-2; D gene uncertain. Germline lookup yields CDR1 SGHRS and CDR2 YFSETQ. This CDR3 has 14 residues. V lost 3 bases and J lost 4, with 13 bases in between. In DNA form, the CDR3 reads TGCGCCAGCAGCTCGTCACAGCAACGCTATGGCTACACCTTC. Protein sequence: CASSSSQQRYGYTF.

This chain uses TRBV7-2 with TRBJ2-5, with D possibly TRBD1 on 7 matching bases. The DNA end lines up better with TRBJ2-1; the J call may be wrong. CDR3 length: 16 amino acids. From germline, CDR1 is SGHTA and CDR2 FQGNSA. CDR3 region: CASSLPGDRVKGGQFF. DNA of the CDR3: TGTGCCAGCAGCTTGCCGGGAGACAGGGTTAAGGGAGGGCAGTTCTTC.

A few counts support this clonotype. Written as DNA, the CDR3 is TGTGCCAGCAGTTACTCGTGGGCAGAGCAGTACTTC. Protein: CASSYSWAEQYF. The rearrangement links TRBV6-2 or TRBV6-3 to TRBJ2-7; D ambiguous. Trimming left V 0 bases short and J 7 bases short, with 7 bases between. CDR1 MNHEY and CDR2 SVGEGT come from the germline V gene. There are 12 residues in the CDR3.

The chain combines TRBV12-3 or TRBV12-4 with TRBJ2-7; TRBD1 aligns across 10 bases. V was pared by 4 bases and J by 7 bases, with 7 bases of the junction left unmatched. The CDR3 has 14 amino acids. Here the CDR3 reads CASSSTGGAGEQYF. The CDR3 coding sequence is TGTGCCAGCAGTTCGACAGGGGGCGCGGGGGAGCAGTACTTC.

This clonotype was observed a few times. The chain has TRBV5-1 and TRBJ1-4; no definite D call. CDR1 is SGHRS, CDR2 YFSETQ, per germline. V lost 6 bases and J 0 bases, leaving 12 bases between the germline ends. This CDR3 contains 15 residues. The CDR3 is CASTSGVATNEKLFF. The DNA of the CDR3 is TGCGCCAGCACCAGCGGGGTTGCAACTAATGAAAAACTGTTTTTT.

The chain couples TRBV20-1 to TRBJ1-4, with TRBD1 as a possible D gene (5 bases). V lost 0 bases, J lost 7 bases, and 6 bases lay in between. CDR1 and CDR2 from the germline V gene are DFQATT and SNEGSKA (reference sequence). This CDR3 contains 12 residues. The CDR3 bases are TGCAGTGCTAGAGACGGGGGTGAAAAACTGTTTTTT. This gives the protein CSARDGGEKLFF.

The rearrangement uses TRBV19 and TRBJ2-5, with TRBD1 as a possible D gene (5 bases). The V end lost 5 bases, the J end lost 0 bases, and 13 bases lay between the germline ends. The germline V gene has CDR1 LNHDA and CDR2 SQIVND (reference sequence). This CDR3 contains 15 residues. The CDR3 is CASSPTWGYQETQYF. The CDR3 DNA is TGTGCCAGTAGTCCTACCTGGGGCTACCAAGAGACCCAGTACTTC. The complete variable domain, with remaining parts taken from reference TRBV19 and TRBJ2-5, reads DGGITQSPKYLFRKEGQNVTLSCEQNLNHDAMYWYRQDPGQGLRLIYYSQIVNDFQKGDIAEGYSVSREKKESFPLTVTSAQKNPTAFYLCASSPTWGYQETQYFGPGTRLLVL.

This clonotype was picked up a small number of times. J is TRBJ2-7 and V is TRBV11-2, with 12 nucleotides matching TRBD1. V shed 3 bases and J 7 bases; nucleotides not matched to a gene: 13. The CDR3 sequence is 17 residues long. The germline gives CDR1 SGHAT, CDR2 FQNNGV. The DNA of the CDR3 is TGTGCCAGCAGCTTGGCTCCCACGGGACAGGGGGCGAAGGAGCAGTACTTC. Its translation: CASSLAPTGQGAKEQYF.

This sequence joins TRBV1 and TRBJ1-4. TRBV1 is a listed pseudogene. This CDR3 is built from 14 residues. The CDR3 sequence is CTSSQGGGNEKLFF. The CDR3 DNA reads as TGCACCAGCAGCCAAGGTGGAGGCAATGAAAAACTGTTTTTT.

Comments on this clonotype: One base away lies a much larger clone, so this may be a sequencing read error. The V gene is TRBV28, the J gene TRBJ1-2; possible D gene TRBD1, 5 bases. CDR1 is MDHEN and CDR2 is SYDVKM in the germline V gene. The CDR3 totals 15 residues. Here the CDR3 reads CASSLLNWGTYDYTF. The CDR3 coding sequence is TGTGCCAGCAGTTTATTGAACTGGGGGACCTATGACTACACCTTC.

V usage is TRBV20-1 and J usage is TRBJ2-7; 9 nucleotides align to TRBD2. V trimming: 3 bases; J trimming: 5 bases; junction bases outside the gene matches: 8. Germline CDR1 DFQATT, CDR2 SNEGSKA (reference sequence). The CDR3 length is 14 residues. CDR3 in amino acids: CSARRSSGADEQYF. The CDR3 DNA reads TGCAGTGCTAGGCGGTCTAGCGGGGCGGACGAGCAGTACTTC.